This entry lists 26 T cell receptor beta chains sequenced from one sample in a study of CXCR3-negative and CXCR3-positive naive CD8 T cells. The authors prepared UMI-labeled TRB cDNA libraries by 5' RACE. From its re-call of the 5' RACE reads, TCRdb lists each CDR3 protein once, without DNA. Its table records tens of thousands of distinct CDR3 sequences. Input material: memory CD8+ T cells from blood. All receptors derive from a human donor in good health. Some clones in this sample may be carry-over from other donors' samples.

The CDR3: CASSYPGNTEAFF. The chain is built from TRBV6-5 and TRBJ1-1; TCRdb's D gene call, TRBD1, goes unchecked for lack of DNA. Germline V gene data show CDR1 as MNHEY and CDR2 as SVGAGI. This CDR3 has 13 amino acids.

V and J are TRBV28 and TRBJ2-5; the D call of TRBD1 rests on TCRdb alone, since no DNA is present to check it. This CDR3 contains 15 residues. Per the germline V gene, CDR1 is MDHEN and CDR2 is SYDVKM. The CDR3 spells CASSSWDRGLETQYF.

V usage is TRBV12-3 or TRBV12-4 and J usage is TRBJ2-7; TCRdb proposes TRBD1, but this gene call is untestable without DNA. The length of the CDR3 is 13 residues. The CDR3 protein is CASSFTGLDEQYF.

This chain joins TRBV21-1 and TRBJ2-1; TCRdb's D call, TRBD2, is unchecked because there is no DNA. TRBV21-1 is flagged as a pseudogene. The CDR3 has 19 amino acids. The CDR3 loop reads CASSKAPSVIFGTYNEQFF.

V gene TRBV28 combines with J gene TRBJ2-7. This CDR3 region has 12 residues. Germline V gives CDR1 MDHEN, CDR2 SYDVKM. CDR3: CASSLSDYEQYF.

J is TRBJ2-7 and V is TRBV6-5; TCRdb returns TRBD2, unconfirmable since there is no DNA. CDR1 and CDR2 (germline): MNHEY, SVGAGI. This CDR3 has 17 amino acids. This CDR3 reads CASSYSDQANAASEQYF.

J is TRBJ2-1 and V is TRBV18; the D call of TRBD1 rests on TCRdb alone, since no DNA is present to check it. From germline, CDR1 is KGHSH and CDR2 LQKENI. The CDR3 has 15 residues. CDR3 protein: CASSHGTGSINEQFF.

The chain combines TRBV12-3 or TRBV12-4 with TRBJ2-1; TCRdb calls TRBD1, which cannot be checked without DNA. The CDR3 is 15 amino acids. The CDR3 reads CASSLSGGVLNEQFF.

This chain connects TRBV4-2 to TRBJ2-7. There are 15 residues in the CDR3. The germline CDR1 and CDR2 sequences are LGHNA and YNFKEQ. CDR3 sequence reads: CASSQVDRPSYEQYF.

The CDR3 region is CSARRYPERGTDTQYF. The V call is TRBV20-1, the J call TRBJ2-3; checking the TCRdb D call of TRBD1 is not possible without DNA. CDR1 and CDR2 (germline): DFQATT, SNEGSKA (reference sequence). The CDR3 spans 16 residues.

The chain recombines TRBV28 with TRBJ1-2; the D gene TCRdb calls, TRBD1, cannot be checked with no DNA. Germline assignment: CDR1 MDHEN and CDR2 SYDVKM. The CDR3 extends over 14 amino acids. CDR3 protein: CASSYGRGSLGYTF.

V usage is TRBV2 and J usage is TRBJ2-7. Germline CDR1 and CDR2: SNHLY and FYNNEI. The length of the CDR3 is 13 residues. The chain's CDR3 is CASDVRGGYEQYF.

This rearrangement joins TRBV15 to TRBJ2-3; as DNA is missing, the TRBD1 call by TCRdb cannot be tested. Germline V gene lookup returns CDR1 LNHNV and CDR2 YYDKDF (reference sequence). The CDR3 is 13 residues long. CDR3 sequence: CATWAQGEDTQYF.

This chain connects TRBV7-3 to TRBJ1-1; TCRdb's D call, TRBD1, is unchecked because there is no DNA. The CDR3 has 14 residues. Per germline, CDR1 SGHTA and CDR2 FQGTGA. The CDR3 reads CASSYSSGLAEAFF.

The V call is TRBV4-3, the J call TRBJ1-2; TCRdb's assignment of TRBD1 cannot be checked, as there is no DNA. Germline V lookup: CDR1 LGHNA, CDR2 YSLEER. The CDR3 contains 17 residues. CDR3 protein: CASSQDTGTGANYGYTF.

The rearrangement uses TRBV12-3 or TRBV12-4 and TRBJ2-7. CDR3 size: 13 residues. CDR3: CASSKGIPTEQYF.

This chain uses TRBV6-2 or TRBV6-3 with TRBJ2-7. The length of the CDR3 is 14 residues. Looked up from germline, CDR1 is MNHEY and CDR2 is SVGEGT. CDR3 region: CASSYVTGAYEQYF.

The chain's CDR3 is CASSQALDRESGNTIYF. This chain joins TRBV4-3 and TRBJ1-3; TCRdb names TRBD1, which stays unverified in the absence of DNA. This CDR3 is 17 amino acids long. In germline, CDR1 is LGHNA, CDR2 YSLEER.

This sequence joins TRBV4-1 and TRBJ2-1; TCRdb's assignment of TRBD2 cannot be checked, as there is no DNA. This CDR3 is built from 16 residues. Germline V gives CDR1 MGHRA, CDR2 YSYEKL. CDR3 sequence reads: CASSQGTSGSYNEQFF.

CDR3 in amino acids: CASSDLEGQGHEQFF. The gene calls are TRBV6-4 and TRBJ2-1; the D gene TCRdb calls, TRBD1, cannot be checked with no DNA. The germline gives CDR1 MRHNA, CDR2 SNTAGT. This CDR3 comprises 15 residues.

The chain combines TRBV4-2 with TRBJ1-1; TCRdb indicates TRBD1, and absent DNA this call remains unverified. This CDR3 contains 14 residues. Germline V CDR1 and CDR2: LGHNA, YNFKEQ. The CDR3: CASSQPGLNTEAFF.

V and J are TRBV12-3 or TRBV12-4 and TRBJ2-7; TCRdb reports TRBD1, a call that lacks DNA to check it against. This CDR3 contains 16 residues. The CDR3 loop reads CASTTTSPGTAYEQYF.

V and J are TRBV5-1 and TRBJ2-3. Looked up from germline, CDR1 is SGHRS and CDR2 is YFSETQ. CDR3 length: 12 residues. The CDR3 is CASSLVPDTQYF.

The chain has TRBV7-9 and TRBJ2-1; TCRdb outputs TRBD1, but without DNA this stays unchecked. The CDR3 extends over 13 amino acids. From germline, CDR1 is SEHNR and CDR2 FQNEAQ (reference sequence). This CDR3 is CASSPGQPNEQFF.

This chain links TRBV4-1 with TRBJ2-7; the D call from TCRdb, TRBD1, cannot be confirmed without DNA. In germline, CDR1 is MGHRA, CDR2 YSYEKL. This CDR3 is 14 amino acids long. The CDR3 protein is CASSPGDRNYEQYF.

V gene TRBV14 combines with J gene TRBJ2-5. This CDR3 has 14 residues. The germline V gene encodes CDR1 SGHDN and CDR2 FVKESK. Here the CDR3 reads CASSQVRPHETQYF. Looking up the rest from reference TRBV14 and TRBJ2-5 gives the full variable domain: EAGVTQFPSHSVIEKGQTVTLRCDPISGHDNLYWYRRVMGKEIKFLLHFVKESKQDESGMPNNRFLAERTGGTYSTLKVQPAELEDSGVYFCASSQVRPHETQYFGPGTRLLVL.